These 29 T cell receptor beta chains came from one sample sequenced in a study of blood T cell repertoires in COVID-19. Measured with immunoSEQ multiplex PCR; TCRdb has only the in-frame clones, and not every one. The sample lists more than 85,000 clones; 78% were seen once. Sequenced sample: peripheral blood. These receptors were obtained from a man in his 60s with active or convalescent COVID-19.

The V gene is TRBV7-3, the J gene TRBJ2-2; TRBD1 aligns across 7 bases. This CDR3 is built from 14 residues. The germline V gene encodes CDR1 SGHTA and CDR2 FQGTGA. The trim removed 4 bases at V and 6 bases at J, leaving 5 bases unmatched. The CDR3 region has the DNA TGTGCCAGCAGCTCCCCGACAGGGCCCGGGGAGCTGTTTTTT. This encodes CASSSPTGPGELFF.

This clone showed up just a few times. This chain joins TRBV5-4 and TRBJ2-4; 7 nucleotides align to TRBD2. The CDR3 totals 14 residues. Germline lookup yields CDR1 SGHNT and CDR2 YYREEE (reference sequence). The J segment lost 4 bases and the V segment lost 4 bases, leaving 5 bases of the junction unmatched. The CDR3: CASSEGLTKNIQYF. The CDR3, as DNA: TGTGCCAGCAGCGAGGGACTAACTAAAAACATTCAGTACTTC.

This sequence joins TRBV7-9 and TRBJ2-4, with 7 bases lining up with TRBD1. The germline V gene encodes CDR1 SEHNR and CDR2 FQNEAQ (reference sequence). Trimming cost V 5 bases and J 8 bases; bases outside gene matches: 3. The CDR3 sequence is 12 residues long. The DNA for the CDR3 is TGTGCCAGCAGCCCGGGACAGTACATTCAGTACTTC. It translates to CASSPGQYIQYF.

CDR3: CASSSTGVPTDTQYF. For the CDR3, the DNA is TGTGCCAGCAGCTCGACAGGGGTTCCCACAGATACGCAGTATTTT. The chain uses TRBV7-6 and TRBJ2-3; the match to TRBD1 covers 8 bases. The CDR3 sequence is 15 residues long. The germline CDR1 and CDR2 sequences are SGHVS and FNYEAQ. With V trimmed by 4 bases and J by 2 bases, 5 bases remained unmatched.

The chain has TRBV27 and TRBJ2-1; the match to TRBD1 covers 7 bases. J lost 6 bases, V lost 6 bases, and 14 bases had no gene match. CDR3 length: 16 residues. Germline CDR1 MNHEY, CDR2 SMNVEV (reference sequence). CDR3 nucleotides: TGTGCCAGCAGGGACAGGCCATTAAGGCGATCCAATGAGCAGTTCTTC. Protein sequence: CASRDRPLRRSNEQFF.

The chain couples TRBV27 to TRBJ1-2; D might be TRBD1 (6 bases). Germline V CDR1 and CDR2: MNHEY, SMNVEV (reference sequence). The CDR3 spans 13 residues. V shed 3 bases and J shed 9 bases, with 14 bases lying between them. The CDR3 nucleotides are TGTGCCAGCAGTTTCCAGGGGCGGGAGCGCTACACCTTC. Translating gives CASSFQGRERYTF.

The gene calls are TRBV5-4 and TRBJ2-2; D is unclear. CDR1 is SGHNT, CDR2 YYREEE, per germline (reference sequence). The CDR3 runs to 12 residues. The V and J ends lost 4 bases and 8 bases respectively, with 9 bases between them. DNA for the CDR3: TGTGCCAGCAGCCTTCCCAGGGGGGAGCTGTTTTTT. Residues: CASSLPRGELFF.

The sample holds a few counts of this clone. The chain uses TRBV6-5 and TRBJ2-2; 8 bases align to TRBD1. Per the germline V gene, CDR1 is MNHEY and CDR2 is SVGAGI. Trimming took 5 bases from V and 3 from J; bases not matched to a gene: 5. The CDR3 spans 15 residues. As DNA, the CDR3 is TGTGCCAGCAGTCTCAGGGGGCACGACACCGGGGAGCTGTTTTTT. This encodes CASSLRGHDTGELFF.

This chain uses TRBV28 with TRBJ2-3; 10 positions agree with TRBD1. Looked up from germline, CDR1 is MDHEN and CDR2 is SYDVKM. V was pared by 2 bases and J by 2 bases, with 7 bases of the junction left unmatched. The length of the CDR3 is 17 residues. CDR3 region: CASSLLGTGAYTDTQYF. CDR3 sequence (DNA): TGTGCCAGCAGTTTACTAGGGACAGGGGCGTACACAGATACGCAGTATTTT.

The CDR3 DNA follows: TGCGCCAGCAGCGAGGAAGGGACAGGGATCTCGGTGGGGAACACTGAAGCTTTCTTT. Its protein product is CASSEEGTGISVGNTEAFF. V is TRBV5-1 and J is TRBJ1-1; TRBD1 matches 9 bases. V shed 4 bases, J shed 1 base, and the junction held 17 bases outside the gene matches. The CDR3 runs to 19 residues. CDR1 is SGHRS and CDR2 is YFSETQ in the germline V gene.

The rearrangement links TRBV21-1 to TRBJ1-2. TRBV21-1 is a listed pseudogene. The CDR3 covers 14 residues. The CDR3 sequence: CVTLKAHGRVGYTF. DNA for the CDR3: TGTGTCACCCTAAAGGCTCACGGGAGGGTTGGCTACACCTTC.

The chain recombines TRBV7-3 with TRBJ2-1; 10 nucleotides agree with TRBD2. CDR3 length: 15 residues. With 0 bases clipped from V and 4 bases from J, the junction kept 0 bases outside the gene matches. Germline values: CDR1 SGHTA, CDR2 FQGTGA. CDR3 sequence reads: CASSLTSGRYNEQFF. The CDR3 DNA sequence: TGTGCCAGCAGCTTAACTAGCGGGAGGTACAATGAGCAGTTCTTC.

The chain joins TRBV4-3 to TRBJ2-2; perhaps TRBD2 as D (8 bases). Germline V gene sequence: CDR1 LGHNA, CDR2 YSLEER. The CDR3 has 19 amino acids. Trimming took off 0 bases at V and 5 bases at J, with 22 bases between the two ends. CDR3 region: CASSQDQGGAGEETGELFF. The DNA of the CDR3 is TGCGCCAGCAGCCAAGATCAGGGGGGAGCGGGGGAAGAGACCGGGGAGCTGTTTTTT.

The chain has TRBV6-5 and TRBJ2-5; 8 nucleotides line up with TRBD1. V trimming: 5 bases; J trimming: 6 bases; junction bases outside the gene matches: 5. CDR1 and CDR2 from the germline V gene are MNHEY and SVGAGI. CDR3 size: 13 residues. The CDR3, as DNA: TGTGCCAGCAGTCGGACAGGGACGCAGACCCAGTACTTC. As protein: CASSRTGTQTQYF.

Turning to this clone: At one end, the junction sequence differs from germline, possibly due to a read error. The chain is built from TRBV6-5 and TRBJ2-1; TRBD2 aligns across 9 bases. The CDR3 loop spans 16 amino acids. CDR1 and CDR2 (germline): MNHEY, SVGAGI. The CDR3 reads CVSSSTRAGGYNEQFF. The CDR3, as DNA: TGTGTCAGCAGTTCTACGCGAGCGGGAGGATACAATGAGCAGTTCTTC.

This rearrangement joins TRBV14 to TRBJ2-1; D is possibly TRBD2 (5 bases). The CDR3 has 18 residues. Trimming cost V 1 base and J 7 bases, with 23 bases left between them. Germline CDR1 and CDR2: SGHDN and FVKESK. CDR3 sequence (DNA): TGTGCCAGCAGCCAAGGAAGGGCCAACAGCGGATTGCTAAATGAGCAGTTCTTC. This gives the protein CASSQGRANSGLLNEQFF.

This clone was recorded a few times. The rearrangement uses TRBV27 and TRBJ2-7, with 7 nucleotides matching TRBD2. The CDR3 is 13 residues long. Losses at the gene ends were 2 bases for V and 4 bases for J; bases not matched to a gene: 2. Germline V gives CDR1 MNHEY, CDR2 SMNVEV (reference sequence). The CDR3 bases are TGTGCCAGCAGTTTAGCGGGGGATTACGAGCAGTACTTC. Translation: CASSLAGDYEQYF.

The V gene is TRBV10-2, the J gene TRBJ1-6, with 9 bases that match TRBD1. The CDR3 totals 14 residues. J was trimmed by 9 bases and V by 10 bases; bases with no gene match: 10. CDR1 is WSHSY, CDR2 SAAADI, per germline. CDR3 bases: TGCGCCACAACCCCGGACAGGGGTTCTTCACCCCTCCACTTT. Its translation is CATTPDRGSSPLHF.

This chain links TRBV5-1 with TRBJ2-1; 11 bases match TRBD2. V was pared by 4 bases and J by 7 bases, with 10 bases of the junction left unmatched. CDR1 SGHRS and CDR2 YFSETQ come from the germline V gene. The CDR3 is 16 residues long. The CDR3 DNA follows: TGCGCCAGCAGCGGTGGGTCGGGACTAGCGGCTAATGAGCAGTTCTTC. Translation gives CASSGGSGLAANEQFF.

The rearrangement joins TRBV11-2 to TRBJ2-5; 9 bases agree with TRBD2. Germline V gives CDR1 SGHAT, CDR2 FQNNGV. The CDR3 contains 17 residues. Unmatched junction bases numbered 13, after V lost 3 bases and J lost 5 bases. The CDR3 sequence is CASSFTWTSEGGETQYF. The CDR3, as DNA: TGTGCCAGCAGCTTCACTTGGACTAGCGAGGGGGGGGAGACCCAGTACTTC.

The CDR3 spells CATAVSGLNEQFF. CDR3 bases: TGTGCCACCGCGGTCTCGGGACTCAATGAGCAGTTCTTC. The gene calls are TRBV19 and TRBJ2-1; tentative D call: TRBD2 (6 bases). V was clipped by 10 bases and J by 6 bases, with 16 bases between them. CDR1 and CDR2 (germline): LNHDA, SQIVND (reference sequence). The CDR3 is 13 amino acids.

The chain couples TRBV11-2 to TRBJ2-3, with D possibly TRBD2 on 5 matching bases. CDR1 SGHAT and CDR2 FQNNGV come from the germline V gene. The V gene lost 4 bases and the J gene lost 1 base, with 18 bases spanning the gap. The CDR3 spans 17 residues. CDR3 coding DNA: TGTGCCAGCAGCTCTAAAGAGGGCTTTGGGGGCACAGATACGCAGTATTTT. Amino acids: CASSSKEGFGGTDTQYF.

The J gene is TRBJ2-3, the V gene TRBV7-3; 11 bases map to TRBD2. This CDR3 has 14 residues. From germline, CDR1 is SGHTA and CDR2 FQGTGA. With 5 bases clipped from V and 5 bases from J, the junction kept 3 bases outside the gene matches. The CDR3 sequence: CASSIGTSGDTQYF. The CDR3 coding sequence is TGTGCCAGCAGCATCGGGACTAGCGGAGATACGCAGTATTTT.

This rearrangement joins TRBV2 to TRBJ2-5, with 11 bases lining up with TRBD2. Trimming removed 8 bases from V and 5 bases from J; junction bases left unmatched: 7. Per germline, CDR1 SNHLY and CDR2 FYNNEI. The CDR3 contains 14 residues. The CDR3 sequence: CASHLAGGLETQYF. CDR3 in DNA: TGTGCCAGCCATCTAGCGGGAGGTCTGGAGACCCAGTACTTC.

The rearrangement links TRBV2 to TRBJ2-2, with 11 bases matching TRBD1. Per the germline V gene, CDR1 is SNHLY and CDR2 is FYNNEI. CDR3 length: 15 residues. V shed 6 bases and J 5 bases; nucleotides not matched to a gene: 5. The DNA for the CDR3 is TGTGCCAGCAGAAAGGGACAGGGGGTGACCGGGGAGCTGTTTTTT. It translates to CASRKGQGVTGELFF.

The V gene is TRBV28, the J gene TRBJ1-1; D gene uncertain. Germline V gene lookup returns CDR1 MDHEN and CDR2 SYDVKM. V was cut by 1 base and J by 5 bases, with 8 bases left in between. This CDR3 has 13 residues. This CDR3 reads CASSLSGRTEAFF. The CDR3 coding sequence is TGTGCCAGCAGTTTATCTGGGAGGACTGAAGCTTTCTTT. The full variable domain, completed using reference TRBV28 and TRBJ1-1, is DVKVTQSSRYLVKRTGEKVFLECVQDMDHENMFWYRQDPGLGLRLIYFSYDVKMKEKGDIPEGYSVSREKKERFSLILESASTNQTSMYLCASSLSGRTEAFFGQGTRLTVV.

This clone was counted a few times. This chain joins TRBV5-1 and TRBJ1-1; TRBD1 might be the D (5 bases). Trimming pared 1 base from V and 1 base from J, leaving 8 bases between. The length of the CDR3 is 14 residues. Germline CDR1 is SGHRS and CDR2 is YFSETQ. The CDR3 sequence: CASSLLGGNTEAFF. CDR3 DNA: TGCGCCAGCAGCTTGCTGGGGGGGAACACTGAAGCTTTCTTT.

The V gene is TRBV5-1, the J gene TRBJ2-1, with a possible D match to TRBD2 (5 bases). Deletions cut 5 bases from V and 7 bases from J, with 10 bases between. This CDR3 spans 12 amino acids. In germline, CDR1 is SGHRS, CDR2 YFSETQ. CDR3 protein: CASRDFENEQFF. In nucleotides, the CDR3 is TGCGCCAGCAGGGACTTCGAAAATGAGCAGTTCTTC.

The V and J genes are TRBV18 and TRBJ2-5; D perhaps matches TRBD1 (6 bases). This CDR3 has 13 amino acids. V was shortened by 3 bases and J by 2 bases, with 7 bases between the two germline ends. Germline CDR1 is KGHSH and CDR2 is LQKENI. The CDR3 loop reads CASSPDSQETQYF. The CDR3 DNA reads TGTGCCAGCTCACCGGACAGTCAAGAGACCCAGTACTTC.